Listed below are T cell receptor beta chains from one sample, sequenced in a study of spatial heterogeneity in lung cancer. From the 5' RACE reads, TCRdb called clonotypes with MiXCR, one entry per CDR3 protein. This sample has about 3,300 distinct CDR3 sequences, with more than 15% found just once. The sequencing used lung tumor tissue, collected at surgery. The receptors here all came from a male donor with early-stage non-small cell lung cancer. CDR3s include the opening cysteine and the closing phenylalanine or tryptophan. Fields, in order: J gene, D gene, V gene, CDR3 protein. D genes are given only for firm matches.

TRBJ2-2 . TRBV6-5 CATTETNTGELFF
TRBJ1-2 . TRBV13 CASSLGSYGYTF
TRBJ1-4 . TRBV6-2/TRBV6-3 CASSLTEVDEKLFF
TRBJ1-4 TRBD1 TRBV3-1 CASSDKGGIGEKLFF
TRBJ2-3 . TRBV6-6 CASQTPGKTDTQYF
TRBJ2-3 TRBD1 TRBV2 CASSEGQGPTDTQYF
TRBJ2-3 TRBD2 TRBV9 CASSVVRGEEDTQYF
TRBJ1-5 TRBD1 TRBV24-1 CATSGGTGNQPQHF
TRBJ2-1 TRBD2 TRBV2 CASSGDLAVYNEQFF
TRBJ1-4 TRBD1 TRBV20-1 CSARDTGQGLEKLFF
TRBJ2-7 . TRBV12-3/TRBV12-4 CASSLELRNYEQYF
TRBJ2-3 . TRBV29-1 CSVGRDNTDTQYF
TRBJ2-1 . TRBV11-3 CASSFISGGEQFF
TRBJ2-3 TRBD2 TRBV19 CASVGRSGGTDTQYF
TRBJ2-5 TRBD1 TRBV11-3 CASSLRQGQETQYF
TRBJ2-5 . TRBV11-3 CASSPRTAQETQYF
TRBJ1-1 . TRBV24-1 CATRAYSGGEAFF
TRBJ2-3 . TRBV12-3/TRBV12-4 CASSYRFTTDTQYF
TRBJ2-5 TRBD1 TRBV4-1 CASSQGTGEVETQYF
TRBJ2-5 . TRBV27 CASSPYRVSQETQYF
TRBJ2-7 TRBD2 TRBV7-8 CASSRPRTSFNEQYF
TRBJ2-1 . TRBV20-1 CSADDSNNEQFF
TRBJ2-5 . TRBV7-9 CASSLTTGLQETQYF
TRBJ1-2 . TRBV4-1 CASSQEPAGPDIYGYTF
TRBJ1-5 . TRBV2 CASSPTSGNHQPQHF
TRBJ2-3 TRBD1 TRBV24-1 CATGQGLSTDTQYF
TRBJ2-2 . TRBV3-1 CASSRPRTDTGELFF
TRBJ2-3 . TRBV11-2 CASSPAGPDTQYF